The source of this T cell receptor beta chain is a study of chemoradiotherapy in HPV16-positive cancers. On this clone: Antigen: not known.

Some clones are missing from TCRdb's copy, which holds only in-frame ones; the method was immunoSEQ multiplex PCR. This table has more than 11,000 clones, 69% appearing once. V was shortened by 3 bases and J by 2 bases, with 9 bases between the two germline ends. This CDR3 comprises 14 residues. Germline-derived CDR1 and CDR2 are MNHEY and SMNVEV (reference sequence). Over chemoradiotherapy, repertoires were sampled more than once. General study findings and limits: In HPV16-positive patients, HPV-responsive T-cell expansion tracked better recurrence-free survival. Candidate HPV-specific clones and E7-related TCR motifs grew in tumor during treatment.

The chain couples TRBV27 to TRBJ2-3; no firm D call. The receptor comes from a human donor with HPV-associated anogenital cancer. Sample collection occurred from a patient who underwent chemoradiotherapy. The CDR3 is CASSFVVSTDTQYF. CDR3 nucleotide sequence: TGTGCCAGCAGTTTTGTGGTTTCCACAGATACGCAGTATTTT.